This TCR beta chain was sequenced in a study of early T cells in non-severe SARS-CoV-2 infection. This clonotype was recorded many times. TCRdb ran MiXCR on the 5' RACE reads and lists one entry per CDR3 protein. The data hold some 40,000 distinct CDR3 sequences, with roughly 5.6% observed a single time. Losses at the gene ends were 6 bases for V and 6 bases for J; bases not matched to a gene: 4. This CDR3 contains 12 residues. Germline V lookup: CDR1 DFQATT, CDR2 SNEGSKA (reference sequence). The TCR was taken from an adult who was a healthcare worker with PCR-confirmed SARS-CoV-2 infection or an uninfected control (not recorded which). The chain couples TRBV20-1 to TRBJ2-3; TRBD2 matches at 9 bases. The sequencing sample was made of whole blood. This chain's CDR3 is CSAASGDDTQYF. The CDR3 bases are TGCAGTGCGGCTAGCGGGGATGATACGCAGTATTTT.